Each of the 25 T cell receptor beta chains below was sequenced from the same sample in a study of CD8+ T cells in alopecia areata. Reverse transcribed after extraction, RNA yielded cDNA as the sequencing template. Sequencing used immunoSEQ multiplex PCR; TCRdb keeps in-frame clones, though not all of them. Counted here are approximately 45,000 clones, roughly 65% occurring once; the ten biggest clones make up 20% to 25%. The treatment is: oral pan-JAK inhibitor, 5-10 mg twice daily. The sequenced sample was CD8+ T cells sorted from blood, obtained at week 4, from a patient treated with tofacitinib. The receptors originated from a human donor with alopecia areata.

V usage is TRBV14 and J usage is TRBJ1-1, with 7 bases that match TRBD1. This CDR3 is built from 12 residues. V lost 4 bases, J lost 9 bases, and 5 bases stayed unmatched. CDR1 and CDR2 from the germline V gene are SGHDN and FVKESK. CDR3 sequence (DNA): TGTGCCAGCAGCCCAGGGGGGAGACAAGCTTTCTTT. This sequence encodes CASSPGGRQAFF.

This clone was seen a handful of times. The J gene is TRBJ1-2, the V gene TRBV29-1; TRBD1 is a possible D gene (5 bases). The V gene lost 1 base and the J gene lost 1 base, with 10 bases spanning the gap. The CDR3 length is 14 residues. Germline V gene lookup returns CDR1 SQVTM and CDR2 ANQGSEA. In DNA, the CDR3 is TGCAGCGTTGAAGGGGACCTGATTAACTATGGCTACACCTTC. As protein: CSVEGDLINYGYTF. The full variable domain, its missing parts supplied by reference TRBV29-1 and TRBJ1-2, is SAVISQKPSRDICQRGTSLTIQCQVDSQVTMMFWYRQQPGQSLTLIATANQGSEATYESGFVIDKFPISRPNLTFSTLTVSNMSPEDSSIYLCSVEGDLINYGYTFGSGTRLTVV.

This clone was counted a single time. The chain links TRBV30 to TRBJ1-4, with 7 bases lining up with TRBD1. The germline V gene has CDR1 GTSNPN and CDR2 SVGIG (reference sequence). CDR3 length: 14 residues. The J segment lost 6 bases and the V segment lost 1 base, leaving 5 bases of the junction unmatched. CDR3 sequence (DNA): TGTGCCTGGAGTGATGGGACAGATGATGAAAAACTGTTTTTT. Protein sequence: CAWSDGTDDEKLFF.

This chain joins TRBV12-5 and TRBJ1-5; unclear D gene. The germline V and J ends were trimmed by 0 bases and 1 base, with 1 base remaining between them. Germline V CDR1 and CDR2: LGHNT, FRNRAP. This CDR3 spans 13 amino acids. Here the CDR3 reads CASGLVSNQPQHF. CDR3 bases: TGTGCTAGTGGTTTGGTGAGCAATCAGCCCCAGCATTTT. Looking up the rest from reference TRBV12-5 and TRBJ1-5 gives the full variable domain: DARVTQTPRHKVTEMGQEVTMRCQPILGHNTVFWYRQTMMQGLELLAYFRNRAPLDDSGMPKDRFSAEMPDATLATLKIQPSEPRDSAVYFCASGLVSNQPQHFGDGTRLSIL.

The chain joins TRBV30 to TRBJ1-1, with D uncertain. Deletions cut 2 bases from V and 2 bases from J, with 6 bases between. Germline assignment: CDR1 GTSNPN and CDR2 SVGIG (reference sequence). The CDR3 is 12 residues long. CDR3 DNA sequence: TGTGCCTGGAGTTTTGGTAACACTGAAGCTTTCTTT. Residues: CAWSFGNTEAFF.

This clone came up a few times. The genes are TRBV7-3 and TRBJ2-3; TRBD2 might be the D (6 bases). Between the trimmed V and J ends, which lost 2 bases and 4 bases, there was a span of 13 bases. Germline assignment: CDR1 SGHTA and CDR2 FQGTGA. The CDR3 runs to 15 residues. The CDR3 bases are TGTGCCAGCAGCTTATACGGGGGTGGAGCAGATACGCAGTATTTT. The encoded protein is CASSLYGGGADTQYF.

This clone showed up just a few times. This sequence joins TRBV29-1 and TRBJ2-7, with a possible D match to TRBD2 (6 bases). The ends were cut back, 4 bases at V and 2 bases at J, with 12 bases in the middle. Germline V gives CDR1 SQVTM, CDR2 ANQGSEA. The CDR3 runs to 13 residues. The CDR3 DNA follows: TGCAGCGTTGTCGGGGGAAATCCCTACGAGCAGTACTTC. Its translation: CSVVGGNPYEQYF.

The chain is built from TRBV5-6 and TRBJ2-7; a weak D match, TRBD1 (6 bases). The ends were cut back, 3 bases at V and 2 bases at J, with 12 bases in the middle. The CDR3 is 14 residues long. Per germline, CDR1 SGHDT and CDR2 YYEEEE. CDR3: CASSWGTQAYEQYF. Here the CDR3 DNA reads TGTGCCAGCAGCTGGGGGACACAAGCCTACGAGCAGTACTTC.

The CDR3 DNA sequence: TGTGCCTGGGAGTTGGGGACAGGGAGGTACGGTGAGCAGTTCTTC. As protein: CAWELGTGRYGEQFF. The genes are TRBV30 and TRBJ2-1; 9 positions match TRBD1. J gave up 9 bases and V 5 bases, and 14 bases lay outside the gene matches. The germline V gene encodes CDR1 GTSNPN and CDR2 SVGIG (reference sequence). The CDR3 is made up of 15 amino acids.

J is TRBJ2-1 and V is TRBV29-1; 7 bases fit TRBD1. Germline CDR1 is SQVTM and CDR2 is ANQGSEA. CDR3 length: 15 amino acids. The V and J ends lost 1 base and 3 bases, in that order; junction bases with no gene match: 6. This chain's CDR3 is CSVEGEGGLYNEQFF. The CDR3 DNA reads as TGCAGCGTTGAAGGTGAAGGGGGCCTCTACAATGAGCAGTTCTTC.

This clone showed up just a few times. The J gene is TRBJ2-7, the V gene TRBV29-1, with D possibly TRBD1 on 5 matching bases. The V end was cut by 0 bases, the J end by 5 bases, with 5 bases between. CDR1 and CDR2 from the germline V gene are SQVTM and ANQGSEA. The CDR3 loop spans 11 amino acids. CDR3 nucleotide sequence: TGCAGCGTTGAAGAAGGGGACGAGCAGTACTTC. Encoded protein: CSVEEGDEQYF.

The chain has TRBV30 and TRBJ1-2; D is unclear. CDR1 and CDR2 (germline): GTSNPN, SVGIG (reference sequence). Trimming shortened V by 2 bases and J by 6 bases, and 13 bases separated the two germline ends. The CDR3 length is 13 residues. DNA for the CDR3: TGTGCCTGGAGTTCTGGGAGGAAGGATGGCTACACCTTC. This sequence encodes CAWSSGRKDGYTF.

This clone was counted a few times. This sequence joins TRBV19 and TRBJ1-1; D ambiguous. Germline CDR1 LNHDA, CDR2 SQIVND (reference sequence). V was clipped by 3 bases and J by 5 bases, with 4 bases between them. The CDR3 sequence is 11 residues long. The CDR3 DNA follows: TGTGCCAGTAGTATGGAAACTGAAGCTTTCTTT. Its translation: CASSMETEAFF.

The chain couples TRBV4-3 to TRBJ2-7; D is undetermined. V dropped 1 base and J dropped 1 base, with 14 bases sitting between them. The CDR3 covers 16 residues. Per the germline V gene, CDR1 is LGHNA and CDR2 is YSLEER. CDR3 DNA: TGCGCCAGCAGCCAAGGGTACCGCAGCGCTTCCTACGAGCAGTACTTC. Protein product: CASSQGYRSASYEQYF.

The chain carries TRBV29-1 and TRBJ1-1, with D maybe TRBD1 (5 bases). This CDR3 has 11 residues. V dropped 6 bases and J dropped 2 bases, with 7 bases sitting between them. Germline CDR1 SQVTM, CDR2 ANQGSEA. The CDR3 here is CSVWTNTEAFF. CDR3 DNA: TGCAGCGTGTGGACAAACACTGAAGCTTTCTTT.

This clone has more than one count but fewer than ten. CDR3 in DNA: TGCAGCGCCGATGACACAGGAAAGCAGTACTTC. This gives the protein CSADDTGKQYF. This chain uses TRBV29-1 with TRBJ2-7; D is perhaps TRBD1 (5 bases). Trimming removed 7 bases from V and 8 bases from J, with 15 bases in between. Germline V CDR1 and CDR2: SQVTM, ANQGSEA. The CDR3 has 11 residues.

The V gene is TRBV10-3, the J gene TRBJ1-2; TRBD1 is a possible D gene (6 bases). The CDR3 is 12 residues long. Germline V gene lookup returns CDR1 ENHRY and CDR2 SYGVKD. V lost 10 bases and J 4 bases, leaving 13 bases between the germline ends. DNA of the CDR3: TGTGCCACCCTACAGGGAAGCTATGGCTACACCTTC. Its protein is CATLQGSYGYTF.

The chain is built from TRBV18 and TRBJ2-1; D may be TRBD1 (5 bases). Trimming removed 1 base at V and 6 bases at J, with 10 bases between. Germline CDR1 is KGHSH and CDR2 is LQKENI. This CDR3 comprises 14 residues. The DNA for the CDR3 is TGTGCCAGCTCACCACACTGGGGCCGCAATGAGCAGTTCTTC. This encodes CASSPHWGRNEQFF.

In its sample, this clone was seen a few times. V gene TRBV29-1 combines with J gene TRBJ2-7; 7 nucleotides match TRBD1. The CDR3 spans 13 residues. CDR1 and CDR2 (germline): SQVTM, ANQGSEA. Germline trimming cut 3 bases from V and 4 bases from J; bases unmatched to any gene: 6. The CDR3 DNA reads as TGCAGCGTTGATGAGACAGGGTCTTACGAGCAGTACTTC. Its translation is CSVDETGSYEQYF.

This sequence joins TRBV13 and TRBJ1-1; D unresolved. The ends were cut back, 7 bases at V and 2 bases at J, with 5 bases in the middle. In germline, CDR1 is PRHDT, CDR2 FYEKMQ (reference sequence). CDR3 size: 11 residues. CDR3 sequence reads: CASKRNTEAFF. The CDR3 nucleotides read TGTGCCAGCAAACGTAACACTGAAGCTTTCTTT.

The V gene is TRBV13, the J gene TRBJ2-1; no clear D. CDR1 and CDR2 (germline): PRHDT, FYEKMQ (reference sequence). The CDR3 consists of 13 residues. V was clipped by 3 bases and J by 9 bases, with 12 bases between them. DNA of the CDR3: TGTGCCAGCAGCTTGGGCTCGGGTGTTGAGCAGTTCTTC. Protein sequence: CASSLGSGVEQFF.

Comments on this clone: Relative to the germline gene, one junction end is altered; a read error may explain this. This sequence joins TRBV10-3 and TRBJ1-2; the match to TRBD1 covers 10 bases. This CDR3 comprises 14 residues. Germline CDR1 and CDR2: ENHRY and SYGVKD. This CDR3 reads CASSLDRGRRGYTF. The CDR3 DNA follows: TGCGCCAGCAGCCTTGACAGGGGGCGGAGAGGCTACACCTTC.

The chain combines TRBV29-1 with TRBJ2-7, with D possibly being TRBD1 (5 bases). V lost 5 bases and J lost 6, with 14 bases in between. Germline V lookup: CDR1 SQVTM, CDR2 ANQGSEA. This CDR3 comprises 12 residues. CDR3 bases: TGCAGCGTTCAAAGTCAGGGTCGCGAGCAGTACTTC. The encoded protein is CSVQSQGREQYF.

V and J are TRBV29-1 and TRBJ2-7, with D unresolved. Germline V gives CDR1 SQVTM, CDR2 ANQGSEA. The V end lost 5 bases, the J end lost 0 bases, and 17 bases lay between the germline ends. The CDR3 has 15 amino acids. The CDR3: CSVYFQGVSSYEQYF. The CDR3 coding sequence is TGCAGCGTTTATTTCCAAGGAGTATCCTCCTACGAGCAGTACTTC.

The V gene is TRBV25-1, the J gene TRBJ2-1, with 7 bases aligning to TRBD2. The CDR3 spans 15 residues. The junction had 12 bases not matched to a gene; V was cut back by 6 bases and J by 7 bases. Germline CDR1 reads MGHDK; CDR2 reads SYGVNS. CDR3 region: CASRERASGTNEQFF. CDR3 coding DNA: TGTGCCAGCAGAGAGAGGGCTAGCGGAACTAATGAGCAGTTCTTC. The whole variable domain, filled in from reference TRBV25-1 and TRBJ2-1, reads EADIYQTPRYLVIGTGKKITLECSQTMGHDKMYWYQQDPGMELHLIHYSYGVNSTEKGDLSSESTVSRIRTEHFPLTLESARPSHTSQYLCASRERASGTNEQFFGPGTRLTVL.